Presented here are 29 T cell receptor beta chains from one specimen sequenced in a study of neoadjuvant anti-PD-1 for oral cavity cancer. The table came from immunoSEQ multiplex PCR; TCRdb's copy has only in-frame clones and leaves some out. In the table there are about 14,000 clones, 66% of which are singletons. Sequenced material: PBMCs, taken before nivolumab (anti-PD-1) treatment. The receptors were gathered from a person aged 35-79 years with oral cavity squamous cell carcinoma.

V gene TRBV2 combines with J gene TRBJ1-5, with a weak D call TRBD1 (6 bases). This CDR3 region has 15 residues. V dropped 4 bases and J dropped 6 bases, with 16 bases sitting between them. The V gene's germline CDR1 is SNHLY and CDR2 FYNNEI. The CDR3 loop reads CASSVSGVRSQPQHF. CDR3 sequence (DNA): TGTGCCAGCAGTGTTTCAGGGGTGAGGTCTCAGCCCCAGCATTTT.

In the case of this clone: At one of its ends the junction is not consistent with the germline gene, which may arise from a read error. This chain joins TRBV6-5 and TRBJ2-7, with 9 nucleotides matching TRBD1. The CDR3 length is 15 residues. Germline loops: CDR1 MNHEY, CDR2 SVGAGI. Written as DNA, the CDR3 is TGTGCCAGCAGTTACGGGACAGGGAACTCCCACGAGCAGTACTTC. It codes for CASSYGTGNSHEQYF.

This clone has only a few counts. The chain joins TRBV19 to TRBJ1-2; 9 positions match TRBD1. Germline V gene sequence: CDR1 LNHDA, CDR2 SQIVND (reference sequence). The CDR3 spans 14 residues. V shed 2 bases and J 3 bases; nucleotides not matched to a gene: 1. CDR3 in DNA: TGTGCCAGTAGTATAACAGGGGGCGACTATGGCTACACCTTC. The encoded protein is CASSITGGDYGYTF.

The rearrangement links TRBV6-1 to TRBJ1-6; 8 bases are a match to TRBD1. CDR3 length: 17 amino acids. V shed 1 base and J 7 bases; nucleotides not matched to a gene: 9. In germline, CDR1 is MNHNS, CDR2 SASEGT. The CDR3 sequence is CASSEEHQGAINSPLHF. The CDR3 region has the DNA TGTGCCAGCAGTGAAGAGCATCAGGGGGCGATAAATTCACCCCTCCACTTT.

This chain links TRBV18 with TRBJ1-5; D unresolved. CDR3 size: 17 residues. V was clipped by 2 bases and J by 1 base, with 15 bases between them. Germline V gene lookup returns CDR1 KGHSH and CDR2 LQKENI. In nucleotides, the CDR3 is TGTGCCAGCTCACCAAGAGCTGCTGCTTTCAGCAATCAGCCCCAGCATTTT. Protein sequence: CASSPRAAAFSNQPQHF. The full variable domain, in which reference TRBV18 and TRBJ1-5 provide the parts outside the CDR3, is NAGVMQNPRHLVRRRGQEARLRCSPMKGHSHVYWYRQLPEEGLKFMVYLQKENIIDESGMPKERFSAEFPKEGPSILRIQQVVRGDSAAYFCASSPRAAAFSNQPQHFGDGTRLSIL.

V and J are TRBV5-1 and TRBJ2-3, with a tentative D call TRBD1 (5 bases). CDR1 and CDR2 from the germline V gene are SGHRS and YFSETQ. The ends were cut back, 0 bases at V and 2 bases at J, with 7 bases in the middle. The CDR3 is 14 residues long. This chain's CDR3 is CASSLAGYTDTQYF. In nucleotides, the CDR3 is TGCGCCAGCAGCTTGGCAGGGTACACAGATACGCAGTATTTT.

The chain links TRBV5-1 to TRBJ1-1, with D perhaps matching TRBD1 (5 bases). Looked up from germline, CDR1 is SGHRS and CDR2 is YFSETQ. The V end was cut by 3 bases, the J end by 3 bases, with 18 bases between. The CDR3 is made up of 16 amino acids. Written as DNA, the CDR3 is TGCGCCAGCAGCTACGGGGAGGGGAGGGGAGACACTGAAGCTTTCTTT. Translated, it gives CASSYGEGRGDTEAFF.

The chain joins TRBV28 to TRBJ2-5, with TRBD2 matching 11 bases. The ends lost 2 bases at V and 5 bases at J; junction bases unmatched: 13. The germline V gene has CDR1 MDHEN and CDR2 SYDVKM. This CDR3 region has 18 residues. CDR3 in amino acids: CASSLTLSGRAGGETQYF. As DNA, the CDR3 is TGTGCCAGCAGTTTAACCCTTAGCGGGAGGGCCGGAGGGGAGACCCAGTACTTC.

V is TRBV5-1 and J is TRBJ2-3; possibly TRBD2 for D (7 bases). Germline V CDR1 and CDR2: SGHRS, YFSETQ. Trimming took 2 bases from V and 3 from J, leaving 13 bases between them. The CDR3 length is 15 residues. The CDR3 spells CASSFVGGPTDTQYF. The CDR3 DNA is TGCGCCAGCAGCTTTGTGGGGGGGCCAACAGATACGCAGTATTTT.

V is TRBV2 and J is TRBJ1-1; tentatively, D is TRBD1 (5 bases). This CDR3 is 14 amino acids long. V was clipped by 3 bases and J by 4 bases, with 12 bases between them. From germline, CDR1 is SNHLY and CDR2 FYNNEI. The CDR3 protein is CASSDRVRGTEAFF. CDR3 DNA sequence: TGTGCCAGCAGTGACAGGGTTAGGGGCACTGAAGCTTTCTTT.

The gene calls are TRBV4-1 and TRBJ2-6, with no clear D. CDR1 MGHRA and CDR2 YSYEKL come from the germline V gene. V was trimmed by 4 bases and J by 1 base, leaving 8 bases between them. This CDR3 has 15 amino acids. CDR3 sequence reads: CASSRIISGANVLTF. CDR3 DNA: TGCGCCAGCAGCCGAATCATTTCTGGGGCCAACGTCCTGACTTTC.

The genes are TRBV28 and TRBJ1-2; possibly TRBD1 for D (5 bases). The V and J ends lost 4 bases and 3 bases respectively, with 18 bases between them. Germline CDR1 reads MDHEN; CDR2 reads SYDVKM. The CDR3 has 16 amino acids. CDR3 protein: CASSYPATGADYGYTF. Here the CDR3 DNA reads TGTGCCAGCAGTTACCCCGCCACCGGGGCGGACTATGGCTACACCTTC.

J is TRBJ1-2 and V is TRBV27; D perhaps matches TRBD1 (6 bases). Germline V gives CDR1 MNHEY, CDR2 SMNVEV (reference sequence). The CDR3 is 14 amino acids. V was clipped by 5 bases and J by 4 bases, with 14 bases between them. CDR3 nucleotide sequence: TGTGCCAGCAGTGTCTATGGACAGACCTATGGCTACACCTTC. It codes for CASSVYGQTYGYTF.

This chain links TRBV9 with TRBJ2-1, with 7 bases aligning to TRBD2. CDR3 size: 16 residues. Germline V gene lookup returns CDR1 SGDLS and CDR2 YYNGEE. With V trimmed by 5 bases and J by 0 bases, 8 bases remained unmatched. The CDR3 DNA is TGTGCCAGCAGTTCTTTTCGGGGGGTCTCCTACAATGAGCAGTTCTTC. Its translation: CASSSFRGVSYNEQFF. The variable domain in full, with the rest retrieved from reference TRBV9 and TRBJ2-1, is DSGVTQTPKHLITATGQRVTLRCSPRSGDLSVYWYQQSLDQGLQFLIQYYNGEERAKGNILERFSAQQFPDLHSELNLSSLELGDSALYFCASSSFRGVSYNEQFFGPGTRLTVL.

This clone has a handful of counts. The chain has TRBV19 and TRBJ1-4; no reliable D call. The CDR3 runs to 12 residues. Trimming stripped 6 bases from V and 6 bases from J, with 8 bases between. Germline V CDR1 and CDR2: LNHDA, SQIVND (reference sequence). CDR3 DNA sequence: TGTGCCAGTAGGAGGGAATATGAAAAACTGTTTTTT. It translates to CASRREYEKLFF.

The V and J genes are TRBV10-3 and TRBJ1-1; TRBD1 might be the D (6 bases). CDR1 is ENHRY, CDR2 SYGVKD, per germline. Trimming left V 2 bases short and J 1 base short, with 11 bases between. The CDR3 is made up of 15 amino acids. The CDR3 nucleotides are TGTGCCATCAGTGAGATTCGGGGGCGGAACACTGAAGCTTTCTTT. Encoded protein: CAISEIRGRNTEAFF.

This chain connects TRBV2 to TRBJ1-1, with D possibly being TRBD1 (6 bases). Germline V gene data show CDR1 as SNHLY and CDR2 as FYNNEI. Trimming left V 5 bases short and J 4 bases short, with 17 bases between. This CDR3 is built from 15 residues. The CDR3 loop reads CASSQRGAGGTEAFF. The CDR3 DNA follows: TGTGCCAGCAGTCAACGGGGGGCCGGGGGCACTGAAGCTTTCTTT.

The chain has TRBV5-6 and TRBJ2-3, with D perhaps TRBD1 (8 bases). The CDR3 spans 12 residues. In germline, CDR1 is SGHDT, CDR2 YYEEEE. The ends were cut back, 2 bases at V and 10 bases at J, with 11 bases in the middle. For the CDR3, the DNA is TGTGCCAGCAGCTTCACAGGGGGGGCGCAGTATTTT. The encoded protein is CASSFTGGAQYF.

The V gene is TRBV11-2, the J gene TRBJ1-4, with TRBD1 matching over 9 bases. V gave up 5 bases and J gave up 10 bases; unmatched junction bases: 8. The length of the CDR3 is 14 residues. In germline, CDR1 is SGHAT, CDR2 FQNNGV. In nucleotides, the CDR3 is TGTGCCAGCAGCCAACAGGGGGCATGGGTAAAACTGTTTTTT. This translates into CASSQQGAWVKLFF.

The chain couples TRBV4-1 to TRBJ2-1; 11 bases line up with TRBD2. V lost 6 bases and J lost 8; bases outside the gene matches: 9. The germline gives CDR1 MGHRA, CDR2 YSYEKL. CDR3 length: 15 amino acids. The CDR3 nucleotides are TGCGCCAGCAGAATATCGGCTAGCGGGGGGTATGAGCAGTTCTTC. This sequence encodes CASRISASGGYEQFF.

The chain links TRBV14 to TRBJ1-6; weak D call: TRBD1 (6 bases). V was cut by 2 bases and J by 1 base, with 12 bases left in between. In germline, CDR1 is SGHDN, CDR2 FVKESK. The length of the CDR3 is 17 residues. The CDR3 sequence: CASSQTGIISYNSPLHF. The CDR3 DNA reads TGTGCCAGCAGCCAAACAGGGATTATTTCCTATAATTCACCCCTCCACTTT.

The CDR3 loop is CASSPGTGILANYGYTF. The DNA of the CDR3 is TGTGCCAGCAGCCCCGGGACAGGCATCCTAGCTAACTATGGCTACACCTTC. This sequence joins TRBV5-4 and TRBJ1-2; 8 bases are shared with TRBD1. CDR1 and CDR2 from the germline V gene are SGHNT and YYREEE (reference sequence). The CDR3 consists of 17 residues. V trimming: 4 bases; J trimming: 0 bases; junction bases outside the gene matches: 11.

The CDR3 nucleotides read TGTGCCAGCAGTGAATTGGGGGGTCCGACGACTGAAGCTTTCTTT. Its translation is CASSELGGPTTEAFF. The chain joins TRBV2 to TRBJ1-1; TRBD1 might be the D (5 bases). V dropped 2 bases and J dropped 5 bases, with 15 bases sitting between them. The germline CDR1 and CDR2 sequences are SNHLY and FYNNEI. The CDR3 contains 15 residues.

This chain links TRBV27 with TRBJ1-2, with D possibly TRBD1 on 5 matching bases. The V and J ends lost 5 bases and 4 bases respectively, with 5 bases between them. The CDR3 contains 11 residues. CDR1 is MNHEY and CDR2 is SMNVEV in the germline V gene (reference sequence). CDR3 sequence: CASSQGYGYTF. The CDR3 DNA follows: TGTGCCAGCAGTCAGGGCTATGGCTACACCTTC.

The CDR3 sequence is CASSLGLAGSLGRGSWELFF. CDR3 bases: TGCGCCAGCAGCTTGGGTCTAGCGGGGAGCCTTGGTCGGGGTTCCTGGGAGCTGTTTTTT. The rearrangement uses TRBV5-1 and TRBJ2-2; TRBD2 aligns across 9 bases. Unmatched junction bases numbered 21, after V lost 0 bases and J lost 9 bases. The CDR3 sequence is 20 residues long. Germline lookup yields CDR1 SGHRS and CDR2 YFSETQ.

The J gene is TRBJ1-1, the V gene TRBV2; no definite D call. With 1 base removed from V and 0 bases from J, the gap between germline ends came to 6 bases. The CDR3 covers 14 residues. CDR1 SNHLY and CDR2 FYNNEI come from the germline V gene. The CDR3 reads CASSEVQVNTEAFF. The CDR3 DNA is TGTGCCAGCAGTGAAGTCCAGGTGAACACTGAAGCTTTCTTT.

CDR3 loop: CASSGAQGARDNEQFF. DNA of the CDR3: TGTGCCAGCAGTGGGGCTCAGGGGGCTCGGGACAATGAGCAGTTCTTC. The V call is TRBV2, the J call TRBJ2-1; 8 positions match TRBD1. CDR1 SNHLY and CDR2 FYNNEI come from the germline V gene. With V trimmed by 4 bases and J by 5 bases, 10 bases remained unmatched. The CDR3 is 16 amino acids.

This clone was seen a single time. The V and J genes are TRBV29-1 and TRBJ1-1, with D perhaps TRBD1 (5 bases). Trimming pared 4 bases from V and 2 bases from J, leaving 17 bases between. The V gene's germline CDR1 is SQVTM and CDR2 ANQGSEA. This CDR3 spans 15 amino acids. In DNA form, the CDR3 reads TGCAGCGTTGGGCCCCCCGGAGGGGTTAACACTGAAGCTTTCTTT. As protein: CSVGPPGGVNTEAFF.

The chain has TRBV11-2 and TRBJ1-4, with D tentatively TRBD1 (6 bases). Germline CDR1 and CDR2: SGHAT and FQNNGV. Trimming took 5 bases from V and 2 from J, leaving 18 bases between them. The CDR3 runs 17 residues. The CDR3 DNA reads TGTGCCAGCAGCCCACCCGGACGGGGGCGGACTAATGAAAAACTGTTTTTT. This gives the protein CASSPPGRGRTNEKLFF.